This T cell receptor (beta chain) was found in a study of blood T cell repertoires in COVID-19. Per the germline V gene, CDR1 is SGHAT and CDR2 is FQNNGV. Trimming removed 4 bases from V and 8 bases from J; junction bases left unmatched: 7. The CDR3 covers 15 residues. Some clones are missing from TCRdb's copy, which holds only in-frame ones; the method was immunoSEQ multiplex PCR. The profile covers fewer than 200,000 clones, with more than 75% appearing a single time and 9.5% to 15% taken by the ten largest. This clone was seen a single time. The V call is TRBV11-2, the J call TRBJ1-4; 10 nucleotides align to TRBD1. This sequence originates from a woman between 65 and 79 years old with COVID-19, enrolled during active disease. The specimen was peripheral blood. DNA for the CDR3: TGTGCCAGCAGCTCGGACAGGGGGAGGCAGGAAAAACTGTTTTTT. It codes for CASSSDRGRQEKLFF.